Below, 23 T cell receptor beta chains from the same sample are listed, as sequenced in a study of cytomegalovirus exposure and HLA in healthy donors. Clones were sequenced by immunoSEQ multiplex PCR, and TCRdb holds only the in-frame ones, with some missing. The sample shows 180,000 or so clones, around nine tenths of them seen only once. Sample: PBMCs. All receptors come from a woman younger than 45 in good health and CMV-seronegative.

The rearrangement links TRBV4-2 to TRBJ2-7; D possibly corresponds to TRBD2 (6 bases). The germline gives CDR1 LGHNA, CDR2 YNFKEQ. The CDR3 consists of 16 residues. V was cut by 4 bases and J by 0 bases, with 16 bases left in between. The CDR3 DNA reads TGTGCCAGCAGCCCCCGATGGGGGGATAACTCCTACGAGCAGTACTTC. This gives the protein CASSPRWGDNSYEQYF.

J is TRBJ2-7 and V is TRBV7-9; 14 bases map to TRBD2. Losses at the gene ends were 5 bases for V and 7 bases for J; bases not matched to a gene: 13. Germline-derived CDR1 and CDR2 are SEHNR and FQNEAQ (reference sequence). This CDR3 has 17 residues. For the CDR3, the DNA is TGTGCCAGCAGCCAACCGACTAGCGGGGGGGCCGTGGGTGAGCAGTACTTC. Translation gives CASSQPTSGGAVGEQYF.

This clone came up a few times. The V and J genes are TRBV6-6 and TRBJ1-4, with TRBD1 as a possible D gene (6 bases). Per germline, CDR1 MNHNY and CDR2 SVGAGI (reference sequence). Trimming shortened V by 10 bases and J by 8 bases, and 14 bases separated the two germline ends. This CDR3 spans 12 amino acids. In DNA form, the CDR3 reads TGTGCCACCCAGACAGGATCGGAAAAACTGTTTTTT. Amino acid sequence: CATQTGSEKLFF.

The V and J genes are TRBV4-3 and TRBJ2-7, with 8 positions matching TRBD2. Germline V gene data show CDR1 as LGHNA and CDR2 as YSLEER. The CDR3 runs 15 residues. The V and J ends lost 1 base and 2 bases, in that order; junction bases with no gene match: 4. The CDR3 loop reads CASSQVLGGAYEQYF. DNA for the CDR3: TGCGCCAGCAGCCAAGTGCTCGGGGGGGCCTACGAGCAGTACTTC.

The gene calls are TRBV4-1 and TRBJ1-5; a weak D match, TRBD1 (5 bases). The V gene's germline CDR1 is MGHRA and CDR2 YSYEKL. Trimming left V 2 bases short and J 5 bases short, with 19 bases between. This CDR3 region has 17 residues. CDR3 nucleotides: TGCGCCAGCAGCCAACTCCCCCGTTTGTTGGGGCATCAGCCCCAGCATTTT. As protein: CASSQLPRLLGHQPQHF.

The chain carries TRBV10-3 and TRBJ1-4; D ambiguous. The length of the CDR3 is 12 residues. The V gene lost 3 bases and the J gene lost 8 bases, with 7 bases spanning the gap. Germline assignment: CDR1 ENHRY and CDR2 SYGVKD. The CDR3 region has the DNA TGTGCCATCAGTGAAGGCGGAGAAAAACTGTTTTTT. It encodes CAISEGGEKLFF.

The rearrangement joins TRBV7-9 to TRBJ2-3, with 10 bases lining up with TRBD2. Germline assignment: CDR1 SEHNR and CDR2 FQNEAQ (reference sequence). CDR3 length: 16 residues. V lost 4 bases, J lost 6 bases, and 10 bases stayed unmatched. The CDR3 bases are TGTGCCAGCAGCTCACAAGCGGGGGGGCTTTTGGATACGCAGTATTTT. Encoded protein: CASSSQAGGLLDTQYF.

This sequence joins TRBV18 and TRBJ2-7, with a weak D call TRBD1 (5 bases). This CDR3 region has 15 residues. The germline gives CDR1 KGHSH, CDR2 LQKENI. V lost 1 base to trimming and J lost 1 base, with 11 bases between them. This CDR3 reads CASSPLTAGSYEQYF. Here the CDR3 DNA reads TGTGCCAGCTCACCACTGACAGCCGGGTCCTACGAGCAGTACTTC.

The chain joins TRBV9 to TRBJ2-1, with D possibly being TRBD1 (6 bases). CDR3 length equals 17 residues. V lost 0 bases and J 0 bases, leaving 13 bases between the germline ends. The germline V gene has CDR1 SGDLS and CDR2 YYNGEE. CDR3 amino acids: CASSVAGDAYSYNEQFF. DNA of the CDR3: TGTGCCAGCAGCGTAGCAGGGGACGCCTACTCCTACAATGAGCAGTTCTTC.

Here the CDR3 reads CASSSFTEAFF. The CDR3 DNA follows: TGTGCCAGCAGTTCTTTCACTGAAGCTTTCTTT. V usage is TRBV27 and J usage is TRBJ1-1; D call uncertain. The CDR3 extends over 11 amino acids. V was shortened by 4 bases and J by 4 bases, with 4 bases between the two germline ends. CDR1 is MNHEY, CDR2 SMNVEV, per germline (reference sequence).

The chain is built from TRBV27 and TRBJ2-3; D is unclear. Trimming left V 6 bases short and J 2 bases short, with 6 bases between. The CDR3 is made up of 12 amino acids. Germline CDR1 reads MNHEY; CDR2 reads SMNVEV (reference sequence). The CDR3 loop reads CASSRVTDTQYF. The CDR3 DNA follows: TGTGCCAGCAGCCGGGTCACAGATACGCAGTATTTT.

V usage is TRBV7-9 and J usage is TRBJ2-7, with D hard to call. Between the trimmed V and J ends, which lost 5 bases and 2 bases, there was a span of 13 bases. Germline values: CDR1 SEHNR, CDR2 FQNEAQ (reference sequence). The CDR3 loop spans 14 amino acids. In DNA, the CDR3 is TGTGCCAGCAGCCGCGGAGTGTATGCCTACGAGCAGTACTTC. Its protein product is CASSRGVYAYEQYF. Looking up the rest from reference TRBV7-9 and TRBJ2-7 gives the full variable domain: DTGVSQNPRHKITKRGQNVTFRCDPISEHNRLYWYRQTLGQGPEFLTYFQNEAQLEKSRLLSDRFSAERPKGSFSTLEIQRTEQGDSAMYLCASSRGVYAYEQYFGPGTRLTVT.

This clone has a single count. The chain is built from TRBV7-2 and TRBJ2-7; 8 nucleotides match TRBD1. Germline CDR1 SGHTA, CDR2 FQGNSA. There are 14 residues in the CDR3. J gave up 4 bases and V 6 bases, and 8 bases lay outside the gene matches. Here the CDR3 reads CASRTTGAGYEQYF. The CDR3 DNA sequence: TGTGCCAGCAGAACGACAGGGGCAGGGTACGAGCAGTACTTC. The entire variable domain, with the rest obtained from reference TRBV7-2 and TRBJ2-7, is as follows: GAGVSQSPSNKVTEKGKDVELRCDPISGHTALYWYRQSLGQGLEFLIYFQGNSAPDKSGLPSDRFSAERTGGSVSTLTIQRTQQEDSAVYLCASRTTGAGYEQYFGPGTRLTVT.

Regarding this clone: One end of the junction is discordant with germline, which a read error may explain. V and J are TRBV19 and TRBJ1-2, with 10 bases aligning to TRBD1. The CDR3 covers 13 residues. Germline values: CDR1 LNHDA, CDR2 SQIVND (reference sequence). The CDR3 loop reads CASRTGGNNGYTF. CDR3 in DNA: TGTGCCAGCCGGACAGGGGGTAACAATGGCTACACCTTC.

The chain combines TRBV2 with TRBJ2-7; D possibly corresponds to TRBD1 (6 bases). Germline V gene data show CDR1 as SNHLY and CDR2 as FYNNEI. The CDR3 is 14 amino acids. Between the trimmed V and J ends, which lost 7 bases and 7 bases, there was a span of 20 bases. The CDR3 nucleotides read TGTGCCAGCACTATCAGGGGCGCTGGGAAGGAGCAGTACTTC. This gives the protein CASTIRGAGKEQYF.

This chain joins TRBV10-1 and TRBJ2-1; 9 bases line up with TRBD2. This CDR3 spans 14 amino acids. The V gene end was trimmed by 5 bases and the J gene end by 2 bases; junction bases not matched to a gene: 1. Germline V CDR1 and CDR2: WNHNN, SYGVQD (reference sequence). The CDR3 DNA sequence: TGCGCCAGCAGTAGCGGGGGGCCCTACAATGAGCAGTTCTTC. Translation gives CASSSGGPYNEQFF.

The rearrangement links TRBV5-4 to TRBJ1-2, with unresolved D. Germline CDR1 reads SGHNT; CDR2 reads YYREEE (reference sequence). The CDR3 is 11 amino acids. Between the trimmed V and J ends, which lost 3 bases and 4 bases, there was a span of 4 bases. CDR3: CASSSVYGYTF. CDR3 in DNA: TGTGCCAGCAGCTCTGTCTATGGCTACACCTTC.

As DNA, the CDR3 is TGTGCCAGCAGCTCCACCGTAGGGAGCTCCTACGAGCAGTACTTC. Amino acids: CASSSTVGSSYEQYF. V is TRBV7-6 and J is TRBJ2-7; maybe TRBD2 (5 bases). Germline V gene data show CDR1 as SGHVS and CDR2 as FNYEAQ. The germline V and J ends were trimmed by 4 bases and 0 bases, with 13 bases remaining between them. The CDR3 contains 15 residues.

CDR3 sequence reads: CASSLAQGNNQPQHF. DNA of the CDR3: TGTGCCAGCAGCTTGGCGCAGGGTAACAATCAGCCCCAGCATTTT. The chain is built from TRBV5-6 and TRBJ1-5; D perhaps matches TRBD1 (5 bases). V was pared by 0 bases and J by 3 bases, with 10 bases between. Germline V gene lookup returns CDR1 SGHDT and CDR2 YYEEEE. The CDR3 totals 15 residues.

In this sample, this clone turned up a few times. The chain has TRBV4-1 and TRBJ1-5; TRBD1 is a possible D gene (6 bases). Germline V lookup: CDR1 MGHRA, CDR2 YSYEKL. V was shortened by 2 bases and J by 2 bases, with 13 bases between the two germline ends. The CDR3 runs 16 residues. Here the CDR3 reads CASSQTGLAGNQPQHF. DNA of the CDR3: TGCGCCAGCAGCCAAACAGGGTTAGCAGGCAATCAGCCCCAGCATTTT.

This rearrangement joins TRBV11-2 to TRBJ2-4; 8 nucleotides align to TRBD2. The V gene's germline CDR1 is SGHAT and CDR2 FQNNGV. The CDR3 sequence is 17 residues long. Germline trimming cut 1 base from V and 8 bases from J; bases unmatched to any gene: 13. The CDR3 region has the DNA TGTGCCAGCAGCTTAGGAGGGGCCGGGGGGGCCGTATACATTCAGTACTTC. Amino acid sequence: CASSLGGAGGAVYIQYF.

The genes are TRBV6-5 and TRBJ1-1; D is possibly TRBD1 (5 bases). The CDR3 runs to 12 residues. V lost 6 bases and J lost 7, with 12 bases in between. Per the germline V gene, CDR1 is MNHEY and CDR2 is SVGAGI. CDR3 bases: TGTGCCAGCAGACACGGGGGTGGTGAAGCTTTCTTT. It is translated as CASRHGGGEAFF.

This clone came up once. This chain uses TRBV7-9 with TRBJ1-5; 10 nucleotides line up with TRBD1. The CDR3 is made up of 17 amino acids. The germline CDR1 and CDR2 sequences are SEHNR and FQNEAQ (reference sequence). The V and J ends lost 4 bases and 0 bases, in that order; junction bases with no gene match: 6. CDR3 sequence reads: CASSSGQGGYSNQPQHF. The CDR3 DNA is TGTGCCAGCAGCTCTGGACAGGGGGGATATAGCAATCAGCCCCAGCATTTT.